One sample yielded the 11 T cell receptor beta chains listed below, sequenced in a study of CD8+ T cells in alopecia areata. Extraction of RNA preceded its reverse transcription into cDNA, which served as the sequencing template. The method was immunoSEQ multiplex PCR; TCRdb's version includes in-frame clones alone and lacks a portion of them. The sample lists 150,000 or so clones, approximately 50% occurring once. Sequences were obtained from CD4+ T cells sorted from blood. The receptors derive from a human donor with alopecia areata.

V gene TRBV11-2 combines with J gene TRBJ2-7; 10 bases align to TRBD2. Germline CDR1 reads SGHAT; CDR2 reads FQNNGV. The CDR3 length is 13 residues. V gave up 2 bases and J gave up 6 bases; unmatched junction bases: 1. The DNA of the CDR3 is TGTGCCAGCAGCTTAAGGACTAGCGGCGAGCAGTACTTC. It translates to CASSLRTSGEQYF.

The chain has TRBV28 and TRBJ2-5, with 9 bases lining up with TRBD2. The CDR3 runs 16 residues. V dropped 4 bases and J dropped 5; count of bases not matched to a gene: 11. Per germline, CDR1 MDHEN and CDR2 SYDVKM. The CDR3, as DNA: TGTGCCAGCAGTTCTCTAGCGGGAATTAGGGGGGAGACCCAGTACTTC. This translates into CASSSLAGIRGETQYF.

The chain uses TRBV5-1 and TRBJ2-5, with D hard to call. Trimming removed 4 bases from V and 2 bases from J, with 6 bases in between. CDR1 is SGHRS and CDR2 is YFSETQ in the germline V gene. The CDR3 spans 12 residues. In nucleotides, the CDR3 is TGCGCCAGCAGCCGCCTTCAAGAGACCCAGTACTTC. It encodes CASSRLQETQYF.

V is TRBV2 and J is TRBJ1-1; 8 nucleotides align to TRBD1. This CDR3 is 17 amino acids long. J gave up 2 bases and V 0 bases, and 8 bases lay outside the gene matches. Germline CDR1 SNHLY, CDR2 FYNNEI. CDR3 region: CASSEALGRGRNTEAFF. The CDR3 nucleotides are TGTGCCAGCAGTGAAGCGTTGGGCAGGGGGCGAAACACTGAAGCTTTCTTT.

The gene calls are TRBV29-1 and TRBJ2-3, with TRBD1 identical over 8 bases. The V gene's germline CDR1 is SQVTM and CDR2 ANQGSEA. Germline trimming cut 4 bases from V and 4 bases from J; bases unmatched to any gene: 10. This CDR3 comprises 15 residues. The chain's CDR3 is CSVAVADRVADTQYF. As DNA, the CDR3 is TGCAGCGTTGCAGTAGCGGACAGGGTGGCAGATACGCAGTATTTT.

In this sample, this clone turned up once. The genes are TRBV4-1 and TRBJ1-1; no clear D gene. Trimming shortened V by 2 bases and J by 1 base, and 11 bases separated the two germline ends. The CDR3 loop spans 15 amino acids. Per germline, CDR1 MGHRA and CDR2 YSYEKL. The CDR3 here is CASSQSFEQNTEAFF. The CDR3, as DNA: TGCGCCAGCAGCCAATCGTTTGAACAGAACACTGAAGCTTTCTTT.

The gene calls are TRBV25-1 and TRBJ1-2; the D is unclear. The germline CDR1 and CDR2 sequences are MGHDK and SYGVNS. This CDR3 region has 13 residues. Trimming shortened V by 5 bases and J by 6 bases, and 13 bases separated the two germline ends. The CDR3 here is CASSMHRRDGYTF. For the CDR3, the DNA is TGTGCCAGCAGTATGCACAGAAGGGATGGCTACACCTTC.

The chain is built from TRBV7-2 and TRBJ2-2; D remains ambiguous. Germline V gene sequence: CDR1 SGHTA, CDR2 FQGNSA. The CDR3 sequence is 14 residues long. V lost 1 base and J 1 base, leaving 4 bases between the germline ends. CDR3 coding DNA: TGTGCCAGCAGCTTAGGAGGGAACACCGGGGAGCTGTTTTTT. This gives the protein CASSLGGNTGELFF. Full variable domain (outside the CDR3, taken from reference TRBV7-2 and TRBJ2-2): GAGVSQSPSNKVTEKGKDVELRCDPISGHTALYWYRQSLGQGLEFLIYFQGNSAPDKSGLPSDRFSAERTGGSVSTLTIQRTQQEDSAVYLCASSLGGNTGELFFGEGSRLTVL.

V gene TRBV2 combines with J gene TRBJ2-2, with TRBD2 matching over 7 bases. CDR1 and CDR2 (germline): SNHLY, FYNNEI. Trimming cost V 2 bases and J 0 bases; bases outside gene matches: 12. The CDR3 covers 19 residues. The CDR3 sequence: CASSELPGGPFANTGELFF. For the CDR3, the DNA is TGTGCCAGCAGTGAACTTCCGGGAGGACCTTTCGCGAACACCGGGGAGCTGTTTTTT.

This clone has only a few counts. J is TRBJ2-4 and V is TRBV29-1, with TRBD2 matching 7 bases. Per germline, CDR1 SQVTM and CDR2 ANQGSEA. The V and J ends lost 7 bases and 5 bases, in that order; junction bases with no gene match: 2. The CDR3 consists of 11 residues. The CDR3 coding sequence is TGCAGCGGTGGGGGGGAAAACATTCAGTACTTC. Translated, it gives CSGGGENIQYF.

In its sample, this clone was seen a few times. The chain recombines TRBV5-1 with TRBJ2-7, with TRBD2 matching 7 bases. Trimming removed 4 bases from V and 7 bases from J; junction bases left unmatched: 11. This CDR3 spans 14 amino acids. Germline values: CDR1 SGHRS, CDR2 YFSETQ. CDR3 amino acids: CASSPGPARGEQYF. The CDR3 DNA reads TGCGCCAGCAGCCCCGGGCCGGCGCGGGGGGAGCAGTACTTC.